The rows below give T cell receptor beta chains drawn from one sample of a study of regulatory T cells in long-lasting Graves disease. One entry per CDR3 protein results from TCRdb running MiXCR on the multiplex PCR reads. The sample records 580,000 or so distinct CDR3 sequences, 15% to 20% being singletons. The sample also formed part of further work on T cells in Graves' hyperthyroidism and ophthalmopathy.

The sample in question was peripheral blood mononuclear cells (PBMCs), obtained at new diagnosis, from a patient treated with antithyroid drugs. The receptors were sampled from a man younger than 30 with Graves disease. Each CDR3 is given without its conserved first and last residue.

14,TRBV5-1,ASSTLYTGTGYGYT
12,TRBV5-1,ASSRIVSYNEQF
15,TRBV28,ASSLELAGPNPYEQY
13,TRBV2,ASNFDARDKDEQF
17,TRBV4-1,ASSPSGRGRKNSGNTIY
11,TRBV13,ASSFDRFRGYT
12,TRBV5-1,ASSTVLADNEQF
14,TRBV5-4,ASSSGGGRSEEKLF
11,TRBV20-1,SARHRASYEQY
11,TRBV27,ASSLEGSYGYT
14,TRBV28,ASSQLREQAWEKLF
14,TRBV5-1,ASSLGFRGATPEAF
14,TRBV12-3/TRBV12-4,ASSLGDSGNYNEQF
15,TRBV24-1,ATSDSRIGGPYNEQF
15,TRBV20-1,SARSAGTSFFRDTQY
13,TRBV29-1,SVEEGRGEGSPLH
14,TRBV7-9,ASSGYRGNPEYEQY
12,TRBV7-9,ASSPRGVPYEQY
14,TRBV20-1,SAKVRQGIINQPQH
12,TRBV12-5,ASGPGQGGQPQH
12,TRBV10-3,AIRQAKMNTEAF
13,TRBV28,ASSQDRGRNEKLF
10,TRBV2,ASSGQADTQY
17,TRBV28,ASSPNPGRISSSYNEQF
13,TRBV11-3,ASSLDREAYNEQF
13,TRBV28,ASSLAASGKETQY
10,TRBV5-1,ASSFSGDTQY
14,TRBV28,ASSIIPGGRRTEAF
15,TRBV2,ASSEKGVGQVDYEQY
14,TRBV27,ASSPGVGLSQYEQY
16,TRBV10-3,AISESYPLEESSYEQY
13,TRBV11-2,ASSLLGTLNTEAF
12,TRBV13,ASSLRQRKETQY
14,TRBV3-1,ASTPLGRSSGNTIY
14,TRBV6-1,ASSETSLAGYNEQF
14,TRBV7-8,ASRDPGTRKSNEQF